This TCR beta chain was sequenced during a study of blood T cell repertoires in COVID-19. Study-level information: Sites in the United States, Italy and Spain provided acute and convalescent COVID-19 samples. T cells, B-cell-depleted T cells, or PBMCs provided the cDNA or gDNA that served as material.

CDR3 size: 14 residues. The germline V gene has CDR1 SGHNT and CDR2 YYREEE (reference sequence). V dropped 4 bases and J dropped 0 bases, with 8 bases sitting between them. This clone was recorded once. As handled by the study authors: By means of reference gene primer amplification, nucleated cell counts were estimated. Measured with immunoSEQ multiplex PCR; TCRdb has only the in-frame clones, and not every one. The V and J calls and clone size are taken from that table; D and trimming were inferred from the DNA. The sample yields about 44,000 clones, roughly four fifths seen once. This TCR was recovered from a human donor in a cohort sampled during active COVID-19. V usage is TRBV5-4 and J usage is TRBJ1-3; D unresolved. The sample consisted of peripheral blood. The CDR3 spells CASSLTTSGNTIYF. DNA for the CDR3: TGTGCCAGCAGCCTGACAACCTCTGGAAACACCATATATTTT.